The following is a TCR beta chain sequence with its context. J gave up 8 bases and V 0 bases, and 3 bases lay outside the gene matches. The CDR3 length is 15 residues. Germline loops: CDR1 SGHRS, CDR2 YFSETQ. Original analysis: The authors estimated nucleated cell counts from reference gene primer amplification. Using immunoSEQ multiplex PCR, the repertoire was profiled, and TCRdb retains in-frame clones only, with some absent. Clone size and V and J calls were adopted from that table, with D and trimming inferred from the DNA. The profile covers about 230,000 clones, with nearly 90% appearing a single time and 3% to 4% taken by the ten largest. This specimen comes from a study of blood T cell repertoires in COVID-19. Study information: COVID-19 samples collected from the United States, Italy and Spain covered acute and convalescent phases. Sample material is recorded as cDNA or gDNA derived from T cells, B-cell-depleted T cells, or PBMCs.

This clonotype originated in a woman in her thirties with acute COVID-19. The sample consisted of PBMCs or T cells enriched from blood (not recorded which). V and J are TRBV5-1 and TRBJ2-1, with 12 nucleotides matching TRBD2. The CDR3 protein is CASSLELAGGDEQFF. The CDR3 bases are TGCGCCAGCAGCTTGGAACTAGCGGGGGGCGATGAGCAGTTCTTC.